Listed below are T cell receptor beta chains from one sample, sequenced in a study of shared clonotypes between healthy human individuals. Clones were sequenced by immunoSEQ multiplex PCR, and TCRdb holds only the in-frame ones, with some missing. This sample has roughly 2.4 million clones, with about 94% found just once. The sequenced sample consisted of naive CD4+ T cells sorted from blood. The receptors were gathered from a young man in good health. Each CDR3 is given with its conserved first and last residue. D genes are given only for firm matches. Size values are once, few and many counts, or a class for expanded clones, and some rows have none.

j_gene | v_gene | abundance | d_gene | CDR3nt | CDR3aa
TRBJ1-2 | TRBV7-2 | NA | NA | TGTGCCAGCAGCCCCCAGCAAGGGGTAGCCTATGGCTACACCTTC | CASSPQQGVAYGYTF
TRBJ2-4 | TRBV7-9 | NA | TRBD1 | TGTGCCAGCAGCCCCGGACAGGGATTGGACATTCAGTACTTC | CASSPGQGLDIQYF
TRBJ1-1 | TRBV5-1 | NA | NA | TGCGCCAGCAGCTGGGTCCGGGCCAACCAGATAATGAACACTGAAGCTTTCTTT | CASSWVRANQIMNTEAFF
TRBJ2-3 | TRBV18 | NA | TRBD2 | TGTGCCAGCTCTAGGCGGGAGGTCACAGATACGCAGTATTTT | CASSRREVTDTQYF
TRBJ2-3 | TRBV5-1 | NA | NA | TGCGCCAGCAGCTTGTCGAAATCGACCTTAGGGGCAGATACGCAGTATTTT | CASSLSKSTLGADTQYF
TRBJ2-2 | TRBV27 | once | TRBD1 | TGTGCCAGCAGTTTACTGGGACAGGGCAACACCGGGGAGCTGTTTTTT | CASSLLGQGNTGELFF
TRBJ1-2 | TRBV2 | NA | NA | TGTGCCAGCAGTGAAGCCTTGGGATCCTATGGCTACACCTTC | CASSEALGSYGYTF
TRBJ1-2 | TRBV28 | NA | TRBD1 | TGTGCCAGCAGTCCGGGACAGGAGCCCTATGGCTACACCTTC | CASSPGQEPYGYTF
TRBJ1-2 | TRBV5-4 | NA | NA | TGTGCCAGCAGTGGCCCAGGGATCCAGAGTAAGAACTATGGCTACACCTTC | CASSGPGIQSKNYGYTF
TRBJ1-5 | TRBV5-3 | NA | TRBD1 | TGTGCCAGAAGCTTAGAGATCCGGGACAGGGGTGAGGACAATCAGCCCCAGCATTTT | CARSLEIRDRGEDNQPQHF
TRBJ1-2 | TRBV30 | NA | NA | TGTGCCTGGAGTCCAGGAGGGTTCGGCTACACCTTC | CAWSPGGFGYTF
TRBJ1-4 | TRBV19 | NA | NA | TGTGCCAGTAAATTAGCGGGGTCAACTAATGAAAAACTGTTTTTT | CASKLAGSTNEKLFF
TRBJ2-1 | TRBV30 | NA | NA | TGTGCCTGGAGTGTAAAGCGGACAGTCAATGAGCAGTTCTTC | CAWSVKRTVNEQFF
TRBJ1-5 | TRBV5-1 | NA | NA | TGCGCCAGCAGCTTGGAGGGTATAAGCAATCAGCCCCAGCATTTT | CASSLEGISNQPQHF
TRBJ2-4 | TRBV29-1 | NA | NA | TGCAGTGCGCTGGACAAGTCTAAAAACATTCAGTACTTC | CSALDKSKNIQYF
TRBJ1-4 | TRBV7-9 | NA | NA | TGTGCCAGCAGCAAACCGACAGGAACTAATGAAAAACTGTTTTTT | CASSKPTGTNEKLFF
TRBJ2-7 | TRBV27 | NA | TRBD2 | TGTGCCAGCAGTTTAAGCCTAGCGGGACCCTACGAGCAGTACTTC | CASSLSLAGPYEQYF
TRBJ1-4 | TRBV19 | NA | NA | TGTGCCAGTAGTATGCCCGCAGGCGTTAATGAAAAACTGTTTTTT | CASSMPAGVNEKLFF
TRBJ1-1 | TRBV15 | NA | NA | TGTGCCACCAGCAGAGATCCGGGGATGAACACTGAAGCTTTCTTT | CATSRDPGMNTEAFF
TRBJ2-4 | TRBV19 | NA | NA | TGTGCCAGTGCGGGAACCGGGGGCAAAAACATTCAGTACTTC | CASAGTGGKNIQYF
TRBJ2-1 | TRBV11-2 | once | NA | TGTGCCAGCAGCTTAATGGGAGAGCAGTTCTTC | CASSLMGEQFF
TRBJ1-1 | TRBV6-5 | NA | NA | TGTGCCAGCAGAAGAGGGGGGTCGAACACTGAAGCTTTCTTT | CASRRGGSNTEAFF
TRBJ1-1 | TRBV7-9 | NA | NA | TGTGCCAGCAGCTTCGTGGTCCAGCAAGATGAAGCTTTCTTT | CASSFVVQQDEAFF
TRBJ2-7 | TRBV6-1 | NA | NA | TGTGCCAGCAGTGAAGTTGTATCGGGGGAGCAGTACTTC | CASSEVVSGEQYF
TRBJ2-7 | TRBV13 | once | NA | TGTGCCAGCACCTCCACCGGGACGGAATACGAGCAGTACTTC | CASTSTGTEYEQYF
TRBJ1-2 | TRBV30 | NA | TRBD1 | TGTGCCTCCTATAGGGACAGTAAAGCCTACACCTTC | CASYRDSKAYTF
TRBJ2-5 | TRBV4-3 | NA | NA | TGCGCCAGCAGCCAAGATTGCCCCGTACAAAGACGGGAGACCCAGTACTTC | CASSQDCPVQRRETQYF
TRBJ1-6 | TRBV7-2 | few | NA | TGTGCCAGCAGCTTGGTGGGACCGCACCTCCACTTT | CASSLVGPHLHF
TRBJ1-6 | TRBV10-3 | NA | NA | TGTGCCATCAGTAGTACCACAGGGTACGGTTCACCCCTCCACTTT | CAISSTTGYGSPLHF
TRBJ2-5 | TRBV7-9 | NA | NA | TGTGCCAGCAGCAGTCAAGAGACCCAGTACTTC | CASSSQETQYF
TRBJ2-7 | TRBV11-1 | NA | TRBD2 | TGTGCCAGCAGCTCTCGGACTAGCGGGACCTACGAGCAGTACTTC | CASSSRTSGTYEQYF
TRBJ1-4 | TRBV9 | NA | NA | TGTGCCAGCAGCTCCCCCGGTGGGTTTTCCACTAATGAAAAACTGTTTTTT | CASSSPGGFSTNEKLFF
TRBJ2-7 | TRBV5-4 | NA | NA | TGTGCCAGCAGCCCGGGACGGTCCTACGAGCAGTACTTC | CASSPGRSYEQYF
TRBJ1-6 | TRBV7-2 | few | NA | TGTGCCAGCAGCTTAGGGACAAATTCACCCCTCCACTTT | CASSLGTNSPLHF
TRBJ2-7 | TRBV6-5 | NA | TRBD2 | TGTGCCAGCAGTTACTCGCCTAGCGGGCCCTACGAGCAGTACTTC | CASSYSPSGPYEQYF
TRBJ1-6 | TRBV7-8 | once | NA | TGTGCCAGCAGCTTAGCGAGAGGGGGGAATTCACCCCTCCACTTT | CASSLARGGNSPLHF
TRBJ2-7 | TRBV2 | NA | NA | TGTGCCAGCAAATTAAGGGGAAGCTCCTACGAGCAGTACTTC | CASKLRGSSYEQYF
TRBJ1-2 | TRBV28 | NA | NA | TGTGCCAGCAGTTTATATTTAGCAGAAGCTAACTATGGCTACACCTTC | CASSLYLAEANYGYTF
TRBJ2-7 | TRBV4-1 | NA | NA | TGCGCCAGCAGCCGGGACACCCTAAATGGAAACTACGAGCAGTACTTC | CASSRDTLNGNYEQYF
TRBJ2-1 | TRBV11-2 | NA | NA | TGTGCCAGCAGCTTAAAGTCCGGCGACAATGAGCAGTTCTTC | CASSLKSGDNEQFF
TRBJ2-2 | TRBV28 | NA | TRBD1 | TGTGCCACGACAGGGGGCTTCACCGGGGAGCTGTTTTTT | CATTGGFTGELFF
TRBJ2-7 | TRBV6-6 | once | NA | TGTGCCAGCAGCCCTAGGAGCTCCTACGAGCAGTACTTC | CASSPRSSYEQYF
TRBJ2-6 | TRBV6-5 | NA | NA | TGTGCCAGCAGTTACGGTGTAGGGGGAGGGGCCAACGTCCTGACTTTC | CASSYGVGGGANVLTF
TRBJ1-1 | TRBV30 | NA | NA | TGTGCCTGGAGTACAGGGACTACTGAAGCTTTCTTT | CAWSTGTTEAFF
TRBJ1-5 | TRBV28 | NA | TRBD1 | TGTGCCAGCAGACCCGGGACAGGGGGTTTTCAGCCCCAGCATTTT | CASRPGTGGFQPQHF
TRBJ2-1 | TRBV6-6 | NA | TRBD2 | TGTGCCAGCAGACCAGCGGGAGGGCCTGTGGAGCAGTTCTTC | CASRPAGGPVEQFF